The 15 T cell receptor beta chains reported below all come from one sample, sequenced in a study of T cell responses to AZD1222 COVID-19 vaccine. Assay used: immunoSEQ multiplex PCR; TCRdb lists only in-frame clones, some missing. Among some 120,000 clones listed, more than 85% were seen once. Material: peripheral blood, obtained on day 0 of AZD1222 vaccination. These receptors all stem from an adult in good health.

For the CDR3, the DNA is TGTGCCAGCAGTCTCCTTTACAATGAGCAGTTCTTC. Protein product: CASSLLYNEQFF. The gene calls are TRBV12-3 or TRBV12-4 and TRBJ2-1; D remains ambiguous. This CDR3 contains 12 residues. The V end lost 5 bases, the J end lost 4 bases, and 6 bases lay between the germline ends.

The rearrangement uses TRBV19 and TRBJ2-3, with 9 nucleotides matching TRBD2. V was clipped by 0 bases and J by 5 bases; unmatched bases: 6. The CDR3 is made up of 16 amino acids. In germline, CDR1 is LNHDA, CDR2 SQIVND (reference sequence). The CDR3: CASSIDLAGGVDTQYF. Here the CDR3 DNA reads TGTGCCAGTAGTATAGATCTGGCGGGAGGGGTAGATACGCAGTATTTT.

V usage is TRBV7-9 and J usage is TRBJ2-4, with 7 bases matching TRBD2. Germline V gives CDR1 SEHNR, CDR2 FQNEAQ (reference sequence). Trimming took 5 bases from V and 7 from J; bases not matched to a gene: 11. This CDR3 has 15 residues. CDR3: CASSLPTSLENIQYF. The CDR3 nucleotides read TGTGCCAGCAGCCTACCGACTAGCCTCGAGAACATTCAGTACTTC.

The chain recombines TRBV15 with TRBJ2-3; 7 bases map to TRBD2. V shed 3 bases, J shed 0 bases, and the junction held 12 bases outside the gene matches. Germline CDR1 is LNHNV and CDR2 is YYDKDF (reference sequence). The CDR3 sequence is 18 residues long. DNA of the CDR3: TGTGCCACCAGCAGGCCCCTTCGGCGGGAGCTTAGCACAGATACGCAGTATTTT. It is translated as CATSRPLRRELSTDTQYF.

This sequence joins TRBV4-1 and TRBJ1-4; D remains unclear. V lost 7 bases and J lost 6, with 21 bases in between. From germline, CDR1 is MGHRA and CDR2 YSYEKL. CDR3 length: 16 amino acids. The CDR3 is CASTPPGRRDYEKLFF. In nucleotides, the CDR3 is TGCGCCAGCACCCCCCCCGGGAGACGAGATTATGAAAAACTGTTTTTT.

The J gene is TRBJ1-5, the V gene TRBV6-5, with D unclear. The CDR3 is 15 residues long. CDR1 and CDR2 (germline): MNHEY, SVGAGI. V was clipped by 0 bases and J by 0 bases, with 6 bases between them. CDR3 sequence (DNA): TGTGCCAGCAGTTACTCAAAAGATAGCAATCAGCCCCAGCATTTT. Translation gives CASSYSKDSNQPQHF.

The chain recombines TRBV11-3 with TRBJ2-1; TRBD2 matches at 8 bases. Germline CDR1 SGHNT, CDR2 YENEEA. V was clipped by 4 bases and J by 2 bases; unmatched bases: 4. The CDR3 is 15 residues long. DNA of the CDR3: TGTGCCAGCAGCTATAGCGGGGAGCCCTACAATGAGCAGTTCTTC. Residues: CASSYSGEPYNEQFF.

This clone was seen just once. In DNA form, the CDR3 reads TGTGCCAGCTCGGGTTTGGGAAGAGGCTCCTATAATTCACCCCTCCACTTT. Translation: CASSGLGRGSYNSPLHF. The chain combines TRBV18 with TRBJ1-6, with D unclear. The CDR3 has 17 amino acids. The V end lost 6 bases, the J end lost 0 bases, and 15 bases lay between the germline ends. CDR1 is KGHSH, CDR2 LQKENI, per germline. Filled out from reference TRBV18 and TRBJ1-6, the complete variable domain reads NAGVMQNPRHLVRRRGQEARLRCSPMKGHSHVYWYRQLPEEGLKFMVYLQKENIIDESGMPKERFSAEFPKEGPSILRIQQVVRGDSAAYFCASSGLGRGSYNSPLHFGNGTRLTVT.

The rearrangement uses TRBV6-1 and TRBJ2-3; 10 nucleotides agree with TRBD2. Unmatched junction bases numbered 6, after V lost 2 bases and J lost 4 bases. This CDR3 has 16 residues. CDR1 and CDR2 (germline): MNHNS, SASEGT. CDR3 DNA: TGTGCCAGCAGTGAATGGCTAGCGGGAGATGCAGATACGCAGTATTTT. It yields the protein CASSEWLAGDADTQYF.

The CDR3 region is CASSVGDRNIQYF. DNA for the CDR3: TGTGCCAGCAGCGTAGGGGACAGAAACATTCAGTACTTC. This chain joins TRBV9 and TRBJ2-4; 7 bases align to TRBD1. Looked up from germline, CDR1 is SGDLS and CDR2 is YYNGEE. Trimming removed 0 bases from V and 6 bases from J; junction bases left unmatched: 0. The CDR3 extends over 13 amino acids.

The J gene is TRBJ1-1, the V gene TRBV5-6; 9 bases map to TRBD1. Germline trimming cut 4 bases from V and 8 bases from J; bases unmatched to any gene: 12. Germline V gene sequence: CDR1 SGHDT, CDR2 YYEEEE. This CDR3 has 15 amino acids. The DNA for the CDR3 is TGTGCCAGCAGCGGGACAGGGTGGGGACAGAGGGAAGCTTTCTTT. This sequence encodes CASSGTGWGQREAFF.

This clone was picked up one time. The chain is built from TRBV27 and TRBJ1-3; D remains ambiguous. V lost 6 bases and J 4 bases, leaving 16 bases between the germline ends. Germline lookup yields CDR1 MNHEY and CDR2 SMNVEV (reference sequence). This CDR3 has 15 residues. CDR3 in amino acids: CASRGYSRRGNTIYF. CDR3 bases: TGTGCCAGCAGAGGCTACTCCCGGCGAGGAAACACCATATATTTT.

The rearrangement uses TRBV18 and TRBJ1-1, with D unclear. The CDR3 totals 14 residues. V dropped 4 bases and J dropped 1 base, with 10 bases sitting between them. Germline assignment: CDR1 KGHSH and CDR2 LQKENI. CDR3 in amino acids: CASSLDVRNTEAFF. DNA for the CDR3: TGTGCCAGCTCACTGGACGTACGGAACACTGAAGCTTTCTTT.

This clone appeared a single time. The chain couples TRBV25-1 to TRBJ1-2; D perhaps matches TRBD1 (6 bases). Germline loops: CDR1 MGHDK, CDR2 SYGVNS. Trimming took off 4 bases at V and 5 bases at J, with 17 bases between the two ends. The CDR3 covers 15 residues. DNA for the CDR3: TGTGCCAGCAGTGGACCCTCCGCAGGGGCATATGGCTACACCTTC. Its protein product is CASSGPSAGAYGYTF.

In its sample, this clone was seen once. The CDR3: CATGGESSYEQYF. CDR3 coding DNA: TGTGCTACGGGTGGGGAGAGCTCCTACGAGCAGTACTTC. The chain carries TRBV28 and TRBJ2-7; D is perhaps TRBD2 (5 bases). The germline V gene encodes CDR1 MDHEN and CDR2 SYDVKM. This CDR3 comprises 13 residues.